This passage covers 5 T cell receptor beta chains from one sample sequenced in a study of T cells in localized non-small cell lung cancer. TCRdb's copy holds only in-frame clones and misses some; the assay was immunoSEQ multiplex PCR. The profile shows about 32,000 clones, 70% to 90% of them singletons. The input for sequencing was peripheral blood mononuclear cells, taken before any cancer treatment. The receptors stem from a woman aged 35-75 years with stage III lung adenocarcinoma.

V gene TRBV28 combines with J gene TRBJ2-1; D remains unclear. Between the trimmed V and J ends, which lost 5 bases and 0 bases, there was a span of 17 bases. The CDR3 has 17 amino acids. CDR1 MDHEN and CDR2 SYDVKM come from the germline V gene. CDR3: CASSPPRPSSSYNEQFF. In DNA form, the CDR3 reads TGTGCCAGCAGTCCTCCGCGGCCATCAAGCTCCTACAATGAGCAGTTCTTC.

The CDR3 DNA is TGTGCCAGCAGCCAACAACAGGGTTCCGCTGAAGCTTTCTTT. This translates into CASSQQQGSAEAFF. The genes are TRBV14 and TRBJ1-1; D might be TRBD1 (6 bases). CDR3 length equals 14 residues. Trimming pared 2 bases from V and 6 bases from J, leaving 13 bases between. In germline, CDR1 is SGHDN, CDR2 FVKESK.

The chain joins TRBV19 to TRBJ2-7, with 9 bases that match TRBD1. V shed 5 bases, J shed 9 bases, and the junction held 23 bases outside the gene matches. The CDR3 is made up of 18 amino acids. Looked up from germline, CDR1 is LNHDA and CDR2 is SQIVND (reference sequence). The CDR3 bases are TGTGCCAGTAGTCCCCACGACCCCTCCGTCCGGGACAGGGCTGCGCAGTACTTC. Protein: CASSPHDPSVRDRAAQYF.

The V and J genes are TRBV9 and TRBJ2-1, with 8 positions matching TRBD1. CDR3 length: 16 residues. Germline loops: CDR1 SGDLS, CDR2 YYNGEE. The ends lost 4 bases at V and 8 bases at J; junction bases unmatched: 14. The CDR3 reads CASSSEPTGGGYEQFF. The DNA of the CDR3 is TGTGCCAGCAGCTCCGAACCCACAGGGGGTGGCTATGAGCAGTTCTTC.

V gene TRBV19 combines with J gene TRBJ2-1; 12 positions match TRBD2. The CDR3 has 18 amino acids. V lost 1 base to trimming and J lost 3 bases; unmatched junction nucleotides: 7. In germline, CDR1 is LNHDA, CDR2 SQIVND (reference sequence). CDR3 region: CASSIVETSGGFYNEQFF. As DNA, the CDR3 is TGTGCCAGTAGTATAGTTGAGACTAGCGGGGGCTTCTACAATGAGCAGTTCTTC.